The entry below gives a single TCR beta chain sequence along with its context. What it binds is unknown. CDR3 length: 10 amino acids. The V gene's germline CDR1 is DFQATT and CDR2 SNEGSKA (reference sequence). V was trimmed by 1 base and J by 5 bases, leaving 2 bases between them. TCRdb reanalysed the RACE reads using MiXCR and keeps one entry per CDR3 protein. The sample yields 180,000 or so distinct CDR3 sequences, approximately 14% seen once. The sample is drawn from a study of human T cells and chemical hapten exposure. Study details: Patients' scalps got diphenylcyclopropenone weekly throughout the roughly 23-week study.

Notes on the study in general: Donors, who had alopecia, may show an immune response that differs from healthy people's.

Time point here: patch test 1, 2 weeks after DPC sensitization. Noted treatment: therapeutic diphenylcyclopropenone sensitization with weekly scalp DPC. Donation of samples came from alopecia patients who were 18 to 70 years old and suitable for DPC. The rearrangement links TRBV20-1 to TRBJ2-5; D uncertain. The starting material was whole blood, obtained in connection with sensitization to the hapten diphenylcyclopropenone (DPC). The receptor was derived from a woman aged 30 to 39 with alopecia areata. Some clones in this sample may be carry-over from other donors' samples. CDR3 residues: CSARVETQYF. CDR3 in DNA: TGCAGTGCTAGAGTGGAGACCCAGTACTTC.